The 30 T cell receptor beta chains given below trace back to one sample, sequenced in a study of control samples from healthy donors and cancer patients. Generated by immunoSEQ multiplex PCR, the TCRdb table keeps only in-frame clones and is missing some. Found here are some 48,000 clones, about 93% of them singletons; the top ten hold about a quarter. The material sequenced was PBMCs. The receptors were gathered from a woman aged 45-60 years with head and neck cancer.

The rearrangement links TRBV6-6 to TRBJ2-2; D is unclear. Trimming removed 4 bases from V and 1 base from J, with 7 bases in between. Looked up from germline, CDR1 is MNHNY and CDR2 is SVGAGI (reference sequence). CDR3 length equals 14 residues. CDR3 region: CASSSGQNTGELFF. The CDR3, as DNA: TGTGCCAGCAGTTCCGGGCAGAACACCGGGGAGCTGTTTTTT.

The rearrangement links TRBV2 to TRBJ1-3, with D perhaps TRBD1 (5 bases). The CDR3 is 15 residues long. Trimming pared 5 bases from V and 1 base from J, leaving 12 bases between. Germline CDR1 and CDR2: SNHLY and FYNNEI. The CDR3 is CASSWDGGSGNTIYF. The CDR3 DNA follows: TGTGCCAGCAGTTGGGACGGAGGATCTGGAAACACCATATATTTT.

The chain employs TRBV4-1 and TRBJ1-5; no clear D. Germline V gene data show CDR1 as MGHRA and CDR2 as YSYEKL. V was cut by 2 bases and J by 3 bases, with 11 bases left in between. This CDR3 has 15 residues. The CDR3, as DNA: TGCGCCAGCAGCCAACTGCATACTAACAATCAGCCCCAGCATTTT. Protein sequence: CASSQLHTNNQPQHF.

A single count supports this clone. The rearrangement joins TRBV6-5 to TRBJ1-2; TRBD1 aligns across 7 bases. The CDR3 totals 15 residues. Per the germline V gene, CDR1 is MNHEY and CDR2 is SVGAGI. V trimming: 6 bases; J trimming: 4 bases; junction bases outside the gene matches: 11. The CDR3 nucleotides are TGTGCCAGCAGATTATTACAGGGGTCTATCTATGGCTACACCTTC. Its translation: CASRLLQGSIYGYTF.

The genes are TRBV27 and TRBJ1-1, with D tentatively TRBD1 (5 bases). Per the germline V gene, CDR1 is MNHEY and CDR2 is SMNVEV (reference sequence). The V end lost 0 bases, the J end lost 11 bases, and 13 bases lay between the germline ends. This CDR3 has 13 residues. The CDR3 DNA is TGTGCCAGCAGTTTATCGAAGGCAGGGCGGGCTTTCTTT. This gives the protein CASSLSKAGRAFF.

The CDR3 here is CASSGYRLTEAFF. CDR3 sequence (DNA): TGTGCCAGTAGTGGATACAGGTTGACTGAAGCTTTCTTT. This sequence joins TRBV19 and TRBJ1-1; the D gene is possibly TRBD1 (5 bases). CDR3 length: 13 residues. Germline CDR1 and CDR2: LNHDA and SQIVND (reference sequence). V was shortened by 5 bases and J by 5 bases, with 12 bases between the two germline ends. The full variable domain, its missing parts supplied by reference TRBV19 and TRBJ1-1, is DGGITQSPKYLFRKEGQNVTLSCEQNLNHDAMYWYRQDPGQGLRLIYYSQIVNDFQKGDIAEGYSVSREKKESFPLTVTSAQKNPTAFYLCASSGYRLTEAFFGQGTRLTVV.

CDR3 sequence reads: CASSLEGSPGGELFF. DNA of the CDR3: TGTGCCAGCAGCTTGGAGGGTTCCCCTGGCGGGGAGCTGTTTTTT. V gene TRBV5-5 combines with J gene TRBJ2-2, with unresolved D. The CDR3 has 15 residues. With 0 bases removed from V and 7 bases from J, the gap between germline ends came to 13 bases. CDR1 SGHKS and CDR2 YYEKEE come from the germline V gene (reference sequence).

The chain joins TRBV5-6 to TRBJ1-2, with D uncertain. Germline CDR1 SGHDT, CDR2 YYEEEE. V was trimmed by 6 bases and J by 10 bases, leaving 16 bases between them. This CDR3 is 12 amino acids long. The CDR3 sequence is CASNRLGSDYTF. CDR3 DNA sequence: TGTGCCAGCAACCGTTTGGGGAGCGACTACACCTTC.

This clone occurred once. The genes are TRBV29-1 and TRBJ2-2; weak D call: TRBD2 (6 bases). V was trimmed by 5 bases and J by 6 bases, leaving 13 bases between them. This CDR3 spans 13 amino acids. Looked up from germline, CDR1 is SQVTM and CDR2 is ANQGSEA. In DNA form, the CDR3 reads TGCAGCGTTAGCTCGGGAGTGCCCGGGGAGCTGTTTTTT. This sequence encodes CSVSSGVPGELFF.

The chain recombines TRBV19 with TRBJ1-1, with D unclear. The CDR3 spans 15 residues. CDR1 and CDR2 (germline): LNHDA, SQIVND (reference sequence). The V and J ends lost 5 bases and 8 bases respectively, with 21 bases between them. The CDR3: CASSLRKTSREEAFF. CDR3 coding DNA: TGTGCCAGTAGTCTGCGAAAAACATCACGGGAGGAAGCTTTCTTT.

The chain carries TRBV6-2 or TRBV6-3 and TRBJ2-3; D may be TRBD1 (8 bases). V was pared by 2 bases and J by 4 bases, with 16 bases between. The CDR3 has 16 residues. The germline gives CDR1 MNHEY, CDR2 SVGEGT. This chain's CDR3 is CASSYPDRGGSDTQYF. CDR3 sequence (DNA): TGTGCCAGCAGTTACCCCGACAGGGGAGGGTCAGATACGCAGTATTTT.

The chain employs TRBV7-2 and TRBJ2-3, with TRBD2 matching 10 bases. The CDR3 is 14 amino acids. Germline trimming cut 3 bases from V and 4 bases from J; bases unmatched to any gene: 1. Germline values: CDR1 SGHTA, CDR2 FQGNSA. The chain's CDR3 is CASSLGLAPDTQYF. CDR3 coding DNA: TGTGCCAGCAGCTTGGGACTAGCGCCAGATACGCAGTATTTT.

The CDR3 nucleotides are TGTGCCAGCAGCCTTTCACAGGGGGCGGAAAAACTGTTTTTT. Its protein is CASSLSQGAEKLFF. This chain links TRBV6-6 with TRBJ1-4; 9 bases fit TRBD1. V shed 6 bases and J 8 bases; nucleotides not matched to a gene: 7. CDR1 and CDR2 from the germline V gene are MNHNY and SVGAGI (reference sequence). This CDR3 comprises 14 residues.

The J gene is TRBJ1-1, the V gene TRBV5-1, with unresolved D. Trimming stripped 3 bases from V and 0 bases from J, with 15 bases between. The CDR3 covers 16 residues. CDR1 is SGHRS and CDR2 is YFSETQ in the germline V gene. CDR3 region: CASSSWVAEMNTEAFF. DNA for the CDR3: TGCGCCAGCAGCTCTTGGGTCGCGGAAATGAACACTGAAGCTTTCTTT. The full variable domain, completed using reference TRBV5-1 and TRBJ1-1, is KAGVTQTPRYLIKTRGQQVTLSCSPISGHRSVSWYQQTPGQGLQFLFEYFSETQRNKGNFPGRFSGRQFSNSRSEMNVSTLELGDSALYLCASSSWVAEMNTEAFFGQGTRLTVV.

The V call is TRBV6-5, the J call TRBJ1-2; D is undetermined. Germline V gene data show CDR1 as MNHEY and CDR2 as SVGAGI. V was cut by 6 bases and J by 3 bases, with 17 bases left in between. The CDR3 contains 15 residues. CDR3 DNA: TGTGCCAGCAGCCAAGTGGCGGGAAAGGACTATGGCTACACCTTC. This gives the protein CASSQVAGKDYGYTF.

CDR3 DNA sequence: TGTGCCAGCAGTGAAGCGACAGGGAGAGGCGAGCAGTACTTC. It encodes CASSEATGRGEQYF. The chain is built from TRBV2 and TRBJ2-7; 7 nucleotides line up with TRBD1. From germline, CDR1 is SNHLY and CDR2 FYNNEI. The J segment lost 6 bases and the V segment lost 0 bases, leaving 5 bases of the junction unmatched. The CDR3 loop spans 14 amino acids.

V gene TRBV20-1 combines with J gene TRBJ2-5, with D possibly called TRBD1 or TRBD2 (5 bases each). The V end was cut by 3 bases, the J end by 5 bases, with 16 bases between. CDR3 length: 14 amino acids. Germline CDR1 is DFQATT and CDR2 is SNEGSKA (reference sequence). CDR3 region: CSASRGRRRETQYF. The CDR3 DNA is TGCAGTGCTAGTAGGGGCCGGAGGAGGGAGACCCAGTACTTC.

The V and J genes are TRBV19 and TRBJ2-1; possibly TRBD2 for D (6 bases). This CDR3 has 17 residues. Trimming pared 5 bases from V and 8 bases from J, leaving 25 bases between. The V gene's germline CDR1 is LNHDA and CDR2 SQIVND (reference sequence). For the CDR3, the DNA is TGTGCCAGTAGTTCTCCCAGGCGGGGAAGGGTCTCCGATGAGCAGTTCTTC. This translates into CASSSPRRGRVSDEQFF. The full variable domain, completed using reference TRBV19 and TRBJ2-1, is DGGITQSPKYLFRKEGQNVTLSCEQNLNHDAMYWYRQDPGQGLRLIYYSQIVNDFQKGDIAEGYSVSREKKESFPLTVTSAQKNPTAFYLCASSSPRRGRVSDEQFFGPGTRLTVL.

The rearrangement uses TRBV30 and TRBJ2-1; the D gene is possibly TRBD2 (7 bases). V lost 3 bases, J lost 6 bases, and 27 bases lay in between. The germline gives CDR1 GTSNPN, CDR2 SVGIG (reference sequence). The CDR3 contains 18 residues. CDR3 nucleotide sequence: TGTGCCTGGAGCGCCCGCGGACTAAGGGGGGGGCCCCGCAATGAGCAGTTCTTC. It is translated as CAWSARGLRGGPRNEQFF.

To note about this clone: Germline and junction disagree at one end, which may indicate a read error. The chain combines TRBV27 with TRBJ2-7, with 7 bases lining up with TRBD1. Germline lookup yields CDR1 MNHEY and CDR2 SMNVEV (reference sequence). The CDR3 runs to 14 residues. The CDR3, as DNA: TGTGCCAGCAGTTTGACAGGGAGTTCCTCCGAGCAGTACTTC. It encodes CASSLTGSSSEQYF.

This chain joins TRBV2 and TRBJ1-3, with 8 bases matching TRBD1. The V gene's germline CDR1 is SNHLY and CDR2 FYNNEI. This CDR3 spans 15 amino acids. J was trimmed by 2 bases and V by 6 bases; bases with no gene match: 6. The CDR3: CASSRDRPPGNTIYF. The CDR3 DNA reads as TGTGCCAGCAGCCGGGACAGGCCACCTGGAAACACCATATATTTT.

The chain links TRBV6-5 to TRBJ1-5; D is perhaps TRBD1 (5 bases). Germline CDR1 is MNHEY and CDR2 is SVGAGI. The CDR3 extends over 15 amino acids. V dropped 5 bases and J dropped 2 bases, with 13 bases sitting between them. CDR3 amino acids: CASSQGVYGNQPQHF. The CDR3 nucleotides are TGTGCCAGCAGTCAGGGAGTTTACGGCAATCAGCCCCAGCATTTT.

This clone occurred a few times. The chain carries TRBV24-1 and TRBJ2-5; tentatively, D is TRBD1 or TRBD2 (5 bases each). This CDR3 has 14 residues. The germline V and J ends were trimmed by 5 bases and 5 bases, with 14 bases remaining between them. CDR1 is KGHDR, CDR2 SFDVKD, per germline. The CDR3 sequence: CATSALSEGETQYF. Here the CDR3 DNA reads TGTGCCACCAGTGCTCTCAGTGAGGGGGAGACCCAGTACTTC.

The chain joins TRBV5-1 to TRBJ1-1; D uncertain. The CDR3 has 15 amino acids. Germline assignment: CDR1 SGHRS and CDR2 YFSETQ. Trimming stripped 0 bases from V and 5 bases from J, with 14 bases between. The CDR3 is CASSLEGFLLTEAFF. CDR3 nucleotide sequence: TGCGCCAGCAGCTTGGAAGGATTTTTACTTACTGAAGCTTTCTTT.

The chain has TRBV30 and TRBJ1-1; D is possibly TRBD1 (5 bases). V shed 0 bases and J shed 5 bases, with 16 bases lying between them. Germline values: CDR1 GTSNPN, CDR2 SVGIG (reference sequence). This CDR3 is 15 amino acids long. Here the CDR3 reads CAWSVMGVGETEAFF. The CDR3 nucleotides read TGTGCCTGGAGTGTGATGGGGGTAGGGGAAACTGAAGCTTTCTTT.

The table lists this clone with a count of one. This chain connects TRBV16 to TRBJ2-1, with no clear D. The ends were cut back, 0 bases at V and 8 bases at J, with 8 bases in the middle. Looked up from germline, CDR1 is KGHSY and CDR2 is FQNENV. The CDR3 extends over 13 amino acids. In nucleotides, the CDR3 is TGTGCCAGCAGCCAATCTCGGGCGGATGAGCAGTTCTTC. Amino acids: CASSQSRADEQFF.

The chain carries TRBV19 and TRBJ2-7; 8 positions match TRBD2. The CDR3 extends over 16 amino acids. After removal of 3 bases from V and 0 bases from J, the junction contained 7 bases not matched to a gene. Germline V gene sequence: CDR1 LNHDA, CDR2 SQIVND (reference sequence). CDR3 DNA: TGTGCCAGTAGTATGGAAGGTAGCGGGGCCTCCTACGAGCAGTACTTC. Amino acid sequence: CASSMEGSGASYEQYF.

The rearrangement uses TRBV19 and TRBJ2-7, with 8 positions matching TRBD2. Germline V gives CDR1 LNHDA, CDR2 SQIVND (reference sequence). Unmatched junction bases numbered 12, after V lost 5 bases and J lost 6 bases. This CDR3 has 15 residues. CDR3 region: CASSVGSSGSREQYF. CDR3 sequence (DNA): TGTGCCAGTAGTGTAGGGTCTAGCGGGTCTCGCGAGCAGTACTTC.

The genes are TRBV21-1 and TRBJ2-1; the table's D gene call, TRBD2, was not cross checked with the DNA. TRBV21-1 is tagged as a pseudogene. This CDR3 comprises 20 residues. The CDR3 reads CASSVRLSGRPHPPYNEQFF. The DNA for the CDR3 is TGTGCCAGCAGCGTACGACTAAGCGGGAGGCCCCATCCGCCTTACAATGAGCAGTTCTTC.

V is TRBV5-8 and J is TRBJ2-4; 11 bases are a match to TRBD1. CDR3 length: 19 residues. Germline V gene sequence: CDR1 SGHTS, CDR2 YDEGEE. With 4 bases clipped from V and 0 bases from J, the junction kept 12 bases outside the gene matches. CDR3 in amino acids: CASSHVRDRGAKAKNIQYF. The CDR3 nucleotides are TGTGCCAGCAGCCATGTCAGGGACAGGGGGGCGAAAGCCAAAAACATTCAGTACTTC.